These T cell receptor beta chains were read from a single sample in a study of T cells in Graves' hyperthyroidism and ophthalmopathy. TCRdb analysed the multiplex PCR reads with MiXCR anew, one entry per CDR3 protein. The sample consists of around 490,000 distinct CDR3 sequences, 15% to 20% of them appearing once. Sequencing input: blood. These receptors all stem from a middle-aged man with Graves' ophthalmopathy. Both conserved end residues are part of each CDR3. The D gene is left open where the match is weak. Clone size, where shown, is once, few, many, or a class for clones that have expanded.

j_call d_call v_call clone_size cdr3_nt cdr3_aa
TRBJ2-3 TRBD2 TRBV5-1 many TGCGCCAGCAGACCGAACAGCGGGGAAGCAGATACGCAGTATTTT CASRPNSGEADTQYF
TRBJ2-7 NA TRBV28 NA TGTGCCAGTAGTGCCCTAAGGTCCTACGAGCAGTACTTC CASSALRSYEQYF
TRBJ1-1 TRBD1 TRBV12-3/TRBV12-4 many TGTGCCAGCAGTCCCCAGGGACAGGAAGCTTTCTTT CASSPQGQEAFF
TRBJ2-3 NA TRBV7-6 many TGTGCCAGCAGCTACCTAGGGGGGGCCAGGGATACGCAGTATTTT CASSYLGGARDTQYF
TRBJ2-7 TRBD1 TRBV11-1 many TGTGCCAGCAGCTTACGGCCACAGGGGTACGAGCAGTACTTC CASSLRPQGYEQYF
TRBJ2-4 TRBD1 TRBV28 few TGTGCCAGCACAGGACAGGGATGGGCCATTCAGTACTTC CASTGQGWAIQYF
TRBJ1-1 TRBD1 TRBV7-9 few TGTGCCAGCAGCGAACACAGGGGGCCGGGTAGCACTGAAGCTTTCTTT CASSEHRGPGSTEAFF
TRBJ2-1 NA TRBV7-8 many TGTGCCAGCAGCTCAAGAAGGATCTACAATGAGCAGTTCTTC CASSSRRIYNEQFF
TRBJ2-5 NA TRBV6-5 few TGTGCCAGCAGTCACTATCGACACCTCCAAGAGACCCAGTACTTC CASSHYRHLQETQYF
TRBJ2-1 TRBD2 TRBV20-1 few TGCAGTGCACGGACTAGCGGCAGCTCCTACAATGAGCAGTTCTTC CSARTSGSSYNEQFF
TRBJ1-3 NA TRBV9 few TGTGCCAGCAGAAGGGAACCGGATCGAAACACCATATATTTT CASRREPDRNTIYF
TRBJ2-5 NA TRBV18 few TGTGCCAGCTCACCCACCGGGACTCCCTTTAGCTACTTC CASSPTGTPFSYF
TRBJ2-7 NA TRBV5-1 NA TGCGCCAGCAGCAGGAGGGCCACTAGCCCAAGCGAGCAGTACTTC CASSRRATSPSEQYF